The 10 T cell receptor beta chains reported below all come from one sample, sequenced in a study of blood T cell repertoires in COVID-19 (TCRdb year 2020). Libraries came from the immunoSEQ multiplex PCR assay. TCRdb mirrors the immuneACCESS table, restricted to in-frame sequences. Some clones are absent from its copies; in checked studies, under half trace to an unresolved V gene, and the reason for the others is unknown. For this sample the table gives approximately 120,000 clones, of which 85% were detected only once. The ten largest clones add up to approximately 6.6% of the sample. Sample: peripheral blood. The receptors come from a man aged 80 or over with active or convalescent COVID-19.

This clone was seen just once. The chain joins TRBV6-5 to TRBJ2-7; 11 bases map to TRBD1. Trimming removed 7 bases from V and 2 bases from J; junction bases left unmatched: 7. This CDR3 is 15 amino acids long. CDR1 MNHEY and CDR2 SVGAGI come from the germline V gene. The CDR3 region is CASTGGQGGTYEQYF. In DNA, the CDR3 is TGTGCCAGCACCGGGGGACAGGGGGGGACCTACGAGCAGTACTTC.

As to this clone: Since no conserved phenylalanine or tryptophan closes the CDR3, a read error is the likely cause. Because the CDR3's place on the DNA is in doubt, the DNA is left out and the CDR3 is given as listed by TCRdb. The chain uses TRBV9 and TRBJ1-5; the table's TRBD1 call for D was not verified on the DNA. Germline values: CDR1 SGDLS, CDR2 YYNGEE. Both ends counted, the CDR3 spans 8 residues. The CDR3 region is CASSARNR.

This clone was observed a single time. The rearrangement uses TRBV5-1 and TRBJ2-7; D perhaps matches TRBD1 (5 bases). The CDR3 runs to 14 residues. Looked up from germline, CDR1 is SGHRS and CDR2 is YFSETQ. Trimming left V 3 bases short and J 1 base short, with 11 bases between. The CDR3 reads CASSSETVSYEQYF. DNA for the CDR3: TGCGCCAGCAGCTCCGAGACAGTTTCCTACGAGCAGTACTTC.

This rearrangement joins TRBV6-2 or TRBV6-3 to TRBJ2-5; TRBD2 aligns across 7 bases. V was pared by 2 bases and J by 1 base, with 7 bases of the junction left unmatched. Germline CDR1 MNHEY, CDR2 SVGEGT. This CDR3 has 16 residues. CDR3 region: CASSYRGGGIQETQYF. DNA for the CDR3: TGTGCCAGCAGTTACAGGGGCGGGGGAATCCAAGAGACCCAGTACTTC.

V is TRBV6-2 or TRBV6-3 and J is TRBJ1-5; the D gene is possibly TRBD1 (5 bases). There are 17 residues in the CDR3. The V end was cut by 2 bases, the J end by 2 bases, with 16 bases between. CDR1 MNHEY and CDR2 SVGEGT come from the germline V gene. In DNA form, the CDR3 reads TGTGCCAGCAGTTACAGGGCAGGGAGGGCCGGCAATCAGCCCCAGCATTTT. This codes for CASSYRAGRAGNQPQHF.

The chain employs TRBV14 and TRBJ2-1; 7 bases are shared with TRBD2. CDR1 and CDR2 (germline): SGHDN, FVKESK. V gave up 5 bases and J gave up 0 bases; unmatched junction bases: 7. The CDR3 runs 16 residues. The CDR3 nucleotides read TGTGCCAGCAGCTACTGGGGGGGGGTCTCCTACAATGAGCAGTTCTTC. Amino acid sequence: CASSYWGGVSYNEQFF.

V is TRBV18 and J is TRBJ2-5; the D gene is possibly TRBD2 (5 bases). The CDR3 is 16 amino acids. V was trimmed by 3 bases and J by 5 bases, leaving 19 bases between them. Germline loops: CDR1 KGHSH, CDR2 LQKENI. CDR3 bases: TGTGCCAGCTCACCCGGAGGTATCATCCGTGGCGAGACCCAGTACTTC. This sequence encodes CASSPGGIIRGETQYF.

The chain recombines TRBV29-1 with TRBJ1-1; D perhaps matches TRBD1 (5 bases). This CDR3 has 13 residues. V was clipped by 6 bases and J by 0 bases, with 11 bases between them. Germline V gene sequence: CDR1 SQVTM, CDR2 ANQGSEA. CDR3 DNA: TGCAGCGTAAAGGGGAACATGAACACTGAAGCTTTCTTT. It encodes CSVKGNMNTEAFF. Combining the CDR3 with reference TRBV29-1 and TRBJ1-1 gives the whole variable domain SAVISQKPSRDICQRGTSLTIQCQVDSQVTMMFWYRQQPGQSLTLIATANQGSEATYESGFVIDKFPISRPNLTFSTLTVSNMSPEDSSIYLCSVKGNMNTEAFFGQGTRLTVV.

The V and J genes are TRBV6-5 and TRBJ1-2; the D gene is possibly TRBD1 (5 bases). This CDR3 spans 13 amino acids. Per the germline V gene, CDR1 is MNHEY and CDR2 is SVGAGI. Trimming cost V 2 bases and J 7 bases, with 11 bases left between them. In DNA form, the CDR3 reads TGTGCCAGCAGTTACGCGGGGACGACTGGCTACACCTTC. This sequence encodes CASSYAGTTGYTF.

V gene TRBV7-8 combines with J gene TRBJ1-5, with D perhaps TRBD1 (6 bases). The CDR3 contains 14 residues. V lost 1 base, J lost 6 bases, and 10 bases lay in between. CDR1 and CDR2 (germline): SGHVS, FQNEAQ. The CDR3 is CASSLGGGGQPQHF. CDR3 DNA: TGTGCCAGCAGCTTAGGAGGGGGTGGTCAGCCCCAGCATTTT. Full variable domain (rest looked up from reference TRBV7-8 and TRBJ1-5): GAGVSQSPRYKVAKRGQDVALRCDPISGHVSLFWYQQALGQGPEFLTYFQNEAQLDKSGLPSDRFFAERPEGSVSTLKIQRTQQEDSAVYLCASSLGGGGQPQHFGDGTRLSIL.